This T cell receptor (beta chain) was retrieved from a study of blood T cell repertoires in COVID-19 (dated by TCRdb to 2018 to 2021). The study in broad terms: Samples covering the acute and convalescent phases of COVID-19 were provided by collaborators in the United States, Italy and Spain. Where available, HLA class I and class II types were taken from metadata supplied by the sample provider and were not determined by assay-based typing. Deeply sampled blood TCRbeta repertoires from subjects exposed to, actively infected with, or recovered from COVID-19 were included in the dataset. The sample metadata nearly always contained a de-identified subject ID, COVID-19 status, age in years and sex. Samples came from the ongoing ImmuneRACE study (first 160 participants) plus 1,254 subjects from 6 global collaborators. The repertoires were released in a freely available public database meant as a resource for research on the immune response to SARS-CoV-2. The prospective study material was composed of cDNA or gDNA derived from T cells, B-cell-depleted T cells, or PBMCs. Study-wide conclusions, independent of this receptor: Clinical and demographic metadata were provided uncurated, with the amount varying by source and participant.

Comment on this clone: What this receptor recognizes is not known. No base quality values were provided; no much bigger clone lies one nucleotide off.

The germline V end is reduced by 4 bases and the J end by 5 bases; junction bases left unmatched: 5. Its CDR3 holds 15 amino acids, cysteine through phenylalanine. The read is trimmed to its CDR3 DNA, 45 bases read in frame from base 1. As encoded in the germline V gene, CDR1 is SGDLS while CDR2 is YYNGEE. Participants in the prospective study were enrolled through a virtual design, were aged about 18 to 90 years, and lived in approximately 25 United States geographic areas. In the prospective study, participants were assigned to cohorts based on the clinical history participants reported in a screening survey and a study questionnaire. Exposed participants had been in contact, within 2 weeks of entering the study, with a person who had a PCR-confirmed or clinician-diagnosed case of COVID-19. Mobile phlebotomists in the prospective study collected whole blood, serum and a nasopharyngeal or oropharyngeal swab from every participant. Prospective study participants could optionally give additional blood draws and questionnaires over a roughly 2-month period. Prospective study blood samples were shipped either frozen or at room temperature before DNA extraction.

TCRbeta CDR3 regions were amplified from genomic DNA by means of the immunoSEQ Assay, a bias-controlled multiplex PCR. The paper's data handling went like this. The number of nucleated cells in each sample was estimated from the amplification of reference gene primers within the assay. Sequence reads were collapsed and filtered to measure the absolute abundance of every unique TCRbeta CDR3 rearrangement. For each sample, productive Simpson clonality was calculated as the square root of Simpson's diversity index across productive rearrangements. Drawn from immuneACCESS, this table holds only the in-frame rearrangements with V and J called that TCRdb kept. Clones are partly lost; checked studies trace under half to an unresolved V gene and leave the rest unexplained. V and J calls and clone size come straight from that table; D and trimming were deduced from the DNA. In this sample the table shows roughly 200,000 clones, 80% to 85% of which occur a single time. The ten largest clones take up about 3.2% of the sample.

The source is a woman under 40 who had been exposed to COVID-19. The sequence joins TRBV9 to TRBJ2-3; 12 nucleotides in the junction match TRBD2. The specimen was PBMCs or T cells enriched from blood (not recorded which). The bases are TGTGCCAGCAGCTTACTAGCGGGGGGCGTAGATACGCAGTATTTT. Translated, this is CASSLLAGGVDTQYF.